A selection of T cell receptor beta chains follows, all from one sample in a study of T cell repertoires in cytomegalovirus infection. Their cognate antigens are unknown. TCRdb ran MiXCR on the reads and lists one entry per CDR3 protein. The top ten clones hold around 45% of a sample with 400,000 to 600,000 distinct CDR3 sequences, about 39% of them seen once. The sample in question was cultured PBMCs, obtained from culture after CMV antigen stimulation. These receptors were taken from a human donor in good health (CMV status not recorded). Some clones in this sample may be carry-over from other donors' samples. Both conserved end residues are part of each CDR3. The D gene is left open where the match is weak. Expanded clones get a size class; other rows say once, few or many, or leave the size out.

j_gene: TRBJ2-2
d_gene: NA
abundance: NA
v_gene: TRBV10-3
CDR3aa: CAISHPPPGELFF
CDR3nt: TGTGCCATCAGCCACCCCCCACCCGGGGAGCTGTTTTTT

j_gene: TRBJ1-3
d_gene: TRBD1
abundance: NA
v_gene: TRBV7-8
CDR3aa: CASSFGTGSFGNTIYF
CDR3nt: TGTGCCAGCAGCTTTGGGACAGGGTCTTTTGGAAACACCATATATTTT

j_gene: TRBJ1-6
d_gene: NA
abundance: NA
v_gene: TRBV6-1
CDR3aa: CASKQVGGYNSPLHF
CDR3nt: TGTGCCAGCAAACAGGTGGGGGGGTATAATTCACCCCTCCACTTT

j_gene: TRBJ1-6
d_gene: TRBD1
abundance: NA
v_gene: TRBV20-1
CDR3aa: CSARLAGTAPNSPLHF
CDR3nt: TGCAGTGCTAGACTCGCCGGGACAGCCCCTAATTCACCCCTCCACTTT

j_gene: TRBJ2-5
d_gene: NA
abundance: NA
v_gene: TRBV5-1
CDR3aa: CASSSGQIAEETQYF
CDR3nt: TGCGCCAGCAGCTCCGGACAGATAGCTGAAGAGACCCAGTACTTC

j_gene: TRBJ2-2
d_gene: TRBD1
abundance: many
v_gene: TRBV5-1
CDR3aa: CASSLAGTANTGELFF
CDR3nt: TGCGCCAGCAGCTTGGCCGGGACAGCGAACACCGGGGAGCTGTTTTTT

j_gene: TRBJ2-1
d_gene: TRBD1
abundance: NA
v_gene: TRBV12-3/TRBV12-4
CDR3aa: CASSQPGQGTNEQFF
CDR3nt: TGTGCCAGCAGTCAGCCGGGACAGGGCACTAATGAGCAGTTCTTC

j_gene: TRBJ1-5
d_gene: NA
abundance: NA
v_gene: TRBV6-2/TRBV6-3
CDR3aa: CASSYSAGSQDQPQHF
CDR3nt: TGTGCCAGCAGTTACTCCGCCGGGAGCCAGGATCAGCCCCAGCATTTT

j_gene: TRBJ2-7
d_gene: NA
abundance: NA
v_gene: TRBV7-2
CDR3aa: CASSSAPSYEQYF
CDR3nt: TGTGCCAGCAGCTCGGCCCCTTCCTACGAGCAGTACTTC

j_gene: TRBJ2-3
d_gene: NA
abundance: few
v_gene: TRBV7-6
CDR3aa: CASSFRGPGRADTQYF
CDR3nt: TGTGCCAGCAGCTTCCGGGGCCCAGGACGGGCAGATACGCAGTATTTT

j_gene: TRBJ1-2
d_gene: NA
abundance: NA
v_gene: TRBV28
CDR3aa: CASVTSYGYTF
CDR3nt: TGTGCCAGTGTTACCTCCTATGGCTACACCTTC

j_gene: TRBJ1-5
d_gene: NA
abundance: few
v_gene: TRBV7-8
CDR3aa: CASSLDSYSNQPQHF
CDR3nt: TGTGCCAGCAGCTTGGACAGTTATAGCAATCAGCCCCAGCATTTT

j_gene: TRBJ2-1
d_gene: TRBD2
abundance: NA
v_gene: TRBV7-2
CDR3aa: CASSSPSGLAGGSSYNEQFF
CDR3nt: TGTGCCAGCAGCTCACCATCGGGACTAGCGGGGGGAAGCTCCTACAATGAGCAGTTCTTC

j_gene: TRBJ2-2
d_gene: NA
abundance: NA
v_gene: TRBV19
CDR3aa: CASSIFDSWNTGELFF
CDR3nt: TGTGCCAGTAGTATATTTGACAGCTGGAATACCGGGGAGCTGTTTTTT

j_gene: TRBJ1-5
d_gene: NA
abundance: few
v_gene: TRBV12-3/TRBV12-4
CDR3aa: CASTLTQDQPQHF
CDR3nt: TGTGCCAGCACCCTTACTCAAGATCAGCCCCAGCATTTT

j_gene: TRBJ2-7
d_gene: NA
abundance: NA
v_gene: TRBV19
CDR3aa: CTSSIDGRPSYEQYF
CDR3nt: TGTACCAGTAGTATAGATGGCAGACCCTCCTACGAGCAGTACTTC

j_gene: TRBJ2-7
d_gene: NA
abundance: NA
v_gene: TRBV6-5
CDR3aa: CASSYSLGAYEQYF
CDR3nt: TGTGCCAGCAGTTACTCACTTGGGGCCTACGAGCAGTACTTC

j_gene: TRBJ2-2
d_gene: NA
abundance: once
v_gene: TRBV6-1
CDR3aa: CAGGAYTGELFF
CDR3nt: TGTGCCGGAGGGGCCTACACCGGGGAGCTGTTTTTT

j_gene: TRBJ1-1
d_gene: TRBD1
abundance: few
v_gene: TRBV6-1
CDR3aa: CASSLRAGGTEAFF
CDR3nt: TGTGCCAGCAGTTTGAGAGCAGGGGGCACTGAAGCTTTCTTT

j_gene: TRBJ2-1
d_gene: NA
abundance: few
v_gene: TRBV7-6
CDR3aa: CASSYEVSYNEQFF
CDR3nt: TGTGCCAGCAGTTACGAGGTCTCCTACAATGAGCAGTTCTTC

j_gene: TRBJ2-7
d_gene: NA
abundance: NA
v_gene: TRBV7-2
CDR3aa: CASSPSSGPTYEQYF
CDR3nt: TGTGCCAGCAGCCCTAGCTCGGGACCTACCTACGAGCAGTACTTC

j_gene: TRBJ1-1
d_gene: TRBD1
abundance: NA
v_gene: TRBV3-1
CDR3aa: CASSQPGGGTEAFF
CDR3nt: TGTGCCAGCAGCCAACCAGGGGGGGGGACTGAAGCTTTCTTT

j_gene: TRBJ1-6
d_gene: TRBD1
abundance: NA
v_gene: TRBV6-1
CDR3aa: CASRVVSGGVSPLHF
CDR3nt: TGTGCCAGCCGAGTAGTTTCAGGGGGCGTGTCACCCCTCCACTTT

j_gene: TRBJ2-2
d_gene: NA
abundance: NA
v_gene: TRBV7-6
CDR3aa: CASSLALGPIMAGELFF
CDR3nt: TGTGCCAGCAGCTTAGCGTTGGGACCCATAATGGCCGGGGAGCTGTTTTTT

j_gene: TRBJ1-6
d_gene: NA
abundance: many
v_gene: TRBV7-2
CDR3aa: CASSLIAGAYSPLHF
CDR3nt: TGTGCCAGCAGCTTAATCGCTGGGGCCTACTCACCCCTCCACTTT

j_gene: TRBJ1-4
d_gene: NA
abundance: once
v_gene: TRBV12-3/TRBV12-4
CDR3aa: CASSLGEVGQINEKLFF
CDR3nt: TGTGCCAGCAGCCTCGGGGAGGTGGGGCAGATAAATGAAAAACTGTTTTTT

j_gene: TRBJ2-3
d_gene: NA
abundance: few
v_gene: TRBV2
CDR3aa: CASSSNRDITDTQYF
CDR3nt: TGTGCCAGCAGTTCTAACAGGGATATAACAGATACGCAGTATTTT

j_gene: TRBJ2-1
d_gene: TRBD1
abundance: once
v_gene: TRBV5-4
CDR3aa: CASSRDRGLMNEQFF
CDR3nt: TGTGCCAGCAGCCGAGACAGGGGCCTTATGAATGAGCAGTTCTTC

j_gene: TRBJ2-7
d_gene: TRBD1
abundance: NA
v_gene: TRBV7-2
CDR3aa: CASSFGTGAGEQYF
CDR3nt: TGTGCCAGCAGCTTTGGGACAGGGGCGGGGGAGCAGTACTTC

j_gene: TRBJ2-1
d_gene: TRBD2
abundance: few
v_gene: TRBV27
CDR3aa: CASSFGARTSGYNEQFF
CDR3nt: TGTGCCAGCAGTTTCGGGGCCAGGACTAGCGGTTACAATGAGCAGTTCTTC

j_gene: TRBJ1-2
d_gene: NA
abundance: NA
v_gene: TRBV3-1
CDR3aa: CASSQKEGPYGYTF
CDR3nt: TGTGCCAGCAGCCAGAAGGAGGGCCCCTATGGCTACACCTTC

j_gene: TRBJ1-4
d_gene: NA
abundance: few
v_gene: TRBV5-5
CDR3aa: CASSFGGANEKLFF
CDR3nt: TGTGCCAGCAGCTTCGGGGGAGCTAATGAAAAACTGTTTTTT

j_gene: TRBJ2-2
d_gene: NA
abundance: NA
v_gene: TRBV12-3/TRBV12-4
CDR3aa: CASSLARGDNTGELFF
CDR3nt: TGTGCCAGCAGTTTAGCGCGAGGGGACAACACCGGGGAGCTGTTTTTT

j_gene: TRBJ2-7
d_gene: NA
abundance: NA
v_gene: TRBV12-3/TRBV12-4
CDR3aa: CASSSARGLGYEQYF
CDR3nt: TGTGCCAGCAGCTCCGCAAGGGGGTTAGGGTACGAGCAGTACTTC

j_gene: TRBJ1-4
d_gene: NA
abundance: NA
v_gene: TRBV7-6
CDR3aa: CASSLNSEEKLFF
CDR3nt: TGTGCCAGCAGCTTAAATTCGGAGGAAAAACTGTTTTTT

j_gene: TRBJ2-1
d_gene: TRBD1
abundance: few
v_gene: TRBV12-3/TRBV12-4
CDR3aa: CASSPHGGTGWNEQFF
CDR3nt: TGTGCCAGCAGTCCCCACGGAGGGACAGGATGGAATGAGCAGTTCTTC

j_gene: TRBJ2-1
d_gene: TRBD2
abundance: NA
v_gene: TRBV12-3/TRBV12-4
CDR3aa: CASSFGGSINEQFF
CDR3nt: TGTGCCAGCAGTTTCGGCGGGAGTATCAATGAGCAGTTCTTC